This T cell receptor beta chain derives from a study of blood T cell repertoires in COVID-19. Overall study: Spain, Italy and the United States supplied samples that represented acute and convalescent COVID-19. T cells, B-cell-depleted T cells, or PBMCs provided the cDNA or gDNA that served as material.

Per the original methods: Amplification of reference gene primers was used by the study to estimate nucleated cell counts. Assay used: immunoSEQ multiplex PCR; TCRdb lists only in-frame clones, some missing. V and J calls and clone size come straight from that table; D and trimming were deduced from the DNA. The repertoire holds 70,000 or so clones, with about nine tenths as singletons. Per germline, CDR1 LNHDA and CDR2 SQIVND (reference sequence). V dropped 10 bases and J dropped 0 bases, with 19 bases sitting between them. The CDR3 is made up of 16 amino acids. The rearrangement joins TRBV19 to TRBJ1-5, with TRBD1 as a possible D gene (5 bases). The TCR originated in a woman over 75 with active COVID-19. The sequenced sample consisted of peripheral blood. CDR3 DNA: TGTGCCACCGGGGGGTATGGGAAGGGTAGCAATCAGCCCCAGCATTTT. This codes for CATGGYGKGSNQPQHF. Looking up the rest from reference TRBV19 and TRBJ1-5 gives the full variable domain: DGGITQSPKYLFRKEGQNVTLSCEQNLNHDAMYWYRQDPGQGLRLIYYSQIVNDFQKGDIAEGYSVSREKKESFPLTVTSAQKNPTAFYLCATGGYGKGSNQPQHFGDGTRLSIL.